The next 13 T cell receptor beta chains were all read from a single sample in a study of blood T cell repertoires in COVID-19. Clones were read by immunoSEQ multiplex PCR, and TCRdb kept only the in-frame ones, dropping some. The profile shows roughly 30,000 clones, about 78% of them singletons. Source material: peripheral blood. These receptors all stem from a boy aged 2-15 years with active or convalescent COVID-19.

The rearrangement joins TRBV6-1 to TRBJ1-3, with D unclear. In germline, CDR1 is MNHNS, CDR2 SASEGT. Trimming took off 3 bases at V and 1 base at J, with 7 bases between the two ends. The CDR3 runs to 14 residues. The CDR3 loop reads CASSEWQSGNTIYF. The CDR3 DNA sequence: TGTGCCAGCAGTGAGTGGCAGTCTGGAAACACCATATATTTT.

The chain recombines TRBV9 with TRBJ1-1; tentative D call: TRBD1 (6 bases). The germline V gene has CDR1 SGDLS and CDR2 YYNGEE. V was shortened by 0 bases and J by 4 bases, with 7 bases between the two germline ends. This CDR3 has 13 amino acids. CDR3 residues: CASSVEGGTEAFF. CDR3 DNA sequence: TGTGCCAGCAGCGTAGAAGGGGGCACTGAAGCTTTCTTT.

This chain joins TRBV7-8 and TRBJ1-4; D is ambiguous. The V end lost 0 bases, the J end lost 5 bases, and 7 bases lay between the germline ends. CDR1 is SGHVS and CDR2 is FQNEAQ in the germline V gene. The CDR3 sequence is 14 residues long. The CDR3 DNA reads as TGTGCCAGCAGCTTAGCGGGAGTCAATGAAAAACTGTTTTTT. Its protein is CASSLAGVNEKLFF.

The chain employs TRBV6-2 or TRBV6-3 and TRBJ2-7; the D gene is possibly TRBD2 (6 bases). The CDR3 totals 14 residues. V lost 2 bases, J lost 3 bases, and 11 bases lay in between. From germline, CDR1 is MNHEY and CDR2 SVGEGT. The CDR3 DNA sequence: TGTGCCAGCAGTTACGGAGGGAACCGCTACGAGCAGTACTTC. Amino acids: CASSYGGNRYEQYF.

This chain uses TRBV5-4 with TRBJ2-3, with 9 bases identical to TRBD2. This CDR3 is 16 amino acids long. Germline assignment: CDR1 SGHNT and CDR2 YYREEE (reference sequence). The trim removed 4 bases at V and 0 bases at J, leaving 6 bases unmatched. For the CDR3, the DNA is TGTGCCAGCAGCGGGTCGAGCGGGGGGAGCACAGATACGCAGTATTTT. Protein: CASSGSSGGSTDTQYF.

The chain couples TRBV19 to TRBJ1-3; D gene uncertain. The CDR3 length is 14 residues. From germline, CDR1 is LNHDA and CDR2 SQIVND (reference sequence). V lost 6 bases, J lost 0 bases, and 9 bases lay in between. CDR3 residues: CASSRSNSGNTIYF. Written as DNA, the CDR3 is TGTGCCAGTAGCAGGTCTAACTCTGGAAACACCATATATTTT.

The gene calls are TRBV28 and TRBJ1-4, with D possibly being TRBD1 (5 bases). This CDR3 region has 14 residues. Germline V CDR1 and CDR2: MDHEN, SYDVKM. Trimming stripped 3 bases from V and 8 bases from J, with 13 bases between. The CDR3 bases are TGTGCCAGCAGTTTGGTCAGGGTTTCGGAAAAACTGTTTTTT. Its translation is CASSLVRVSEKLFF.

This chain links TRBV5-8 with TRBJ2-6; D ambiguous. The CDR3 covers 15 residues. In germline, CDR1 is SGHTS, CDR2 YDEGEE. Trimming stripped 0 bases from V and 0 bases from J, with 4 bases between. The CDR3 DNA follows: TGTGCCAGCAGCTTGGGCAGCTCTGGGGCCAACGTCCTGACTTTC. Its protein product is CASSLGSSGANVLTF.

This rearrangement joins TRBV5-6 to TRBJ1-2, with TRBD1 identical over 9 bases. J gave up 7 bases and V 3 bases, and 7 bases lay outside the gene matches. The CDR3 extends over 14 amino acids. Germline values: CDR1 SGHDT, CDR2 YYEEEE. CDR3 in DNA: TGTGCCAGCAGCTCTCCGGGACAGGGATTTGGCTACACCTTC. This translates into CASSSPGQGFGYTF.

The chain has TRBV9 and TRBJ2-3; TRBD2 might be the D (5 bases). V lost 4 bases, J lost 5 bases, and 11 bases lay in between. The germline CDR1 and CDR2 sequences are SGDLS and YYNGEE. The CDR3 totals 13 residues. The CDR3: CASSPLRGDTQYF. DNA of the CDR3: TGTGCCAGCAGCCCCCTACGGGGAGATACGCAGTATTTT.

This rearrangement joins TRBV11-2 to TRBJ2-7, with 10 nucleotides matching TRBD2. The V gene end was trimmed by 1 base and the J gene end by 3 bases; junction bases not matched to a gene: 3. The CDR3 spans 15 residues. Looked up from germline, CDR1 is SGHAT and CDR2 is FQNNGV. The DNA of the CDR3 is TGTGCCAGCAGCTTAGCAGGGACTAGCGACTACGAGCAGTACTTC. As protein: CASSLAGTSDYEQYF.

The rearrangement links TRBV5-1 to TRBJ2-1, with TRBD1 identical over 7 bases. Germline CDR1 is SGHRS and CDR2 is YFSETQ. The ends lost 3 bases at V and 0 bases at J; junction bases unmatched: 6. There are 16 residues in the CDR3. CDR3 in DNA: TGCGCCAGCAGCTCGGCAGGGGGTAACTCCTACAATGAGCAGTTCTTC. Protein product: CASSSAGGNSYNEQFF.

J is TRBJ2-7 and V is TRBV6-1; no reliable D call. Germline V gives CDR1 MNHNS, CDR2 SASEGT. Trimming pared 2 bases from V and 4 bases from J, leaving 6 bases between. CDR3 length: 12 amino acids. The CDR3 protein is CASSELEYEQYV. CDR3 bases: TGTGCCAGCAGTGAACTAGAGTACGAGCAGTACGTC.